The clone carrying this T cell receptor (beta chain) was seen a few times. The source of the sample is a study of T-cell reconstitution after alpha-beta-depleted transplantation in children. Germline V gene sequence: CDR1 MNHEY, CDR2 SMNVEV (reference sequence). V dropped 3 bases and J dropped 6; count of bases not matched to a gene: 7. CDR3 size: 17 residues. Unique molecular identifiers were built into the TCRbeta library. TCRdb processed the PCR reads anew with MiXCR; each CDR3 protein has one entry. The sample records some 290,000 distinct CDR3 sequences, 9.5% to 10% being singletons. V is TRBV27 and J is TRBJ2-1, with TRBD2 identical over 14 bases. Here the sequenced sample was PBMCs from the stem cell graft donor, taken from the stem cell graft. The sequence derives from a human donor who donated a stem cell graft to a child with SCID. The CDR3 region has the DNA TGTGCCAGCAGTTTGATTTCCGGGACTAGCGGGGGCAATGAGCAGTTCTTC. Translated: CASSLISGTSGGNEQFF.